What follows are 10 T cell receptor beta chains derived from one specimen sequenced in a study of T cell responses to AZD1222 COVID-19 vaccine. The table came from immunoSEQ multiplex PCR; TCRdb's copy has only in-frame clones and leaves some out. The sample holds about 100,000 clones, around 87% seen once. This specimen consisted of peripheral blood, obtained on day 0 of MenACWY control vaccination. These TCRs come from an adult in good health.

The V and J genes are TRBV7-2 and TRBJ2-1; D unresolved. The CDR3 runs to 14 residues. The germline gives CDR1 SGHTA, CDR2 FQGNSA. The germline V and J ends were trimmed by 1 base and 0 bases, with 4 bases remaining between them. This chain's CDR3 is CASSLVGSYNEQFF. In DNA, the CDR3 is TGTGCCAGCAGCTTAGTCGGCTCCTACAATGAGCAGTTCTTC.

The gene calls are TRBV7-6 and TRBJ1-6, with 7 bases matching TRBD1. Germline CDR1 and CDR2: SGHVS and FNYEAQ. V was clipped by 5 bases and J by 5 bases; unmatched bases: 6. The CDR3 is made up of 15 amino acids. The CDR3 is CASSRGQSNNSPLHF. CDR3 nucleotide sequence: TGTGCCAGCAGCCGGGGACAGAGCAATAATTCACCCCTCCACTTT. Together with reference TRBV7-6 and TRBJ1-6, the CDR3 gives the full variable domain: GAGVSQSPRYKVTKRGQDVALRCDPISGHVSLYWYRQALGQGPEFLTYFNYEAQQDKSGLPNDRFSAERPEGSISTLTIQRTEQRDSAMYRCASSRGQSNNSPLHFGNGTRLTVT.

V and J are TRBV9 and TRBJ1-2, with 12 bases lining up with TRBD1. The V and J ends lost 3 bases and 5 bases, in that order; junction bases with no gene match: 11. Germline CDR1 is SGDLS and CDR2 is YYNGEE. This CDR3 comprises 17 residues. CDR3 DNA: TGTGCCAGCAGCGGGCCTGGGACAGGGGGCGCCAGGTATGGCTACACCTTC. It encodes CASSGPGTGGARYGYTF.

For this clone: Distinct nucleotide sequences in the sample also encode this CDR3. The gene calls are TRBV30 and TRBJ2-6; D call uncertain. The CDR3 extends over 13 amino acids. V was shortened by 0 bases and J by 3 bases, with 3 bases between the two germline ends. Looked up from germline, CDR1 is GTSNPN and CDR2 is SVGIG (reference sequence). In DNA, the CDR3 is TGTGCCTGGAGTGTAGGTGGGGCCAACGTCCTGACTTTC. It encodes CAWSVGGANVLTF.

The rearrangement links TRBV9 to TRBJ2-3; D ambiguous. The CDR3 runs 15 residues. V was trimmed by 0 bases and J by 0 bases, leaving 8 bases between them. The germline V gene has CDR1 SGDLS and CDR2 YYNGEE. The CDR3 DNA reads TGTGCCAGCAGCGTAGGGACCTCTAGCACAGATACGCAGTATTTT. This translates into CASSVGTSSTDTQYF.

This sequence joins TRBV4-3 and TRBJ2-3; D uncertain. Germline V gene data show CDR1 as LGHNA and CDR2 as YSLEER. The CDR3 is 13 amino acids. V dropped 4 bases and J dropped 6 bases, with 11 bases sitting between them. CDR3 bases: TGCGCCAGCAGCCGGGGTAGTAGGGATACGCAGTATTTT. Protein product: CASSRGSRDTQYF.

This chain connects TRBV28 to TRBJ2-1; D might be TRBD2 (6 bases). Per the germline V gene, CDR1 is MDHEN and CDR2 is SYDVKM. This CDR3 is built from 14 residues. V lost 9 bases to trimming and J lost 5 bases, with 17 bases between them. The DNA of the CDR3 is TGTGCCAGGATCCGGCTAGCGAGAGACAATGAGCAGTTCTTC. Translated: CARIRLARDNEQFF.

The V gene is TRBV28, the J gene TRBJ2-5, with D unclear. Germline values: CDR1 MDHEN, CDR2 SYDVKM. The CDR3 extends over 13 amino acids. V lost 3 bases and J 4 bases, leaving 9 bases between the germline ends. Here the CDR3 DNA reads TGTGCCAGCAGTTTGGGCCAGCTAGAGACCCAGTACTTC. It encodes CASSLGQLETQYF.

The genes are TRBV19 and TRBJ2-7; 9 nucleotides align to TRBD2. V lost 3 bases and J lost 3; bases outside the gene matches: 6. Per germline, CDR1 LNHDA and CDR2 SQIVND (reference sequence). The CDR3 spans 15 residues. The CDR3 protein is CASSMRSSGNYEQYF. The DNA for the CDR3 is TGTGCCAGTAGTATGAGATCTAGCGGGAACTACGAGCAGTACTTC. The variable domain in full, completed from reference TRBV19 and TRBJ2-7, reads DGGITQSPKYLFRKEGQNVTLSCEQNLNHDAMYWYRQDPGQGLRLIYYSQIVNDFQKGDIAEGYSVSREKKESFPLTVTSAQKNPTAFYLCASSMRSSGNYEQYFGPGTRLTVT.

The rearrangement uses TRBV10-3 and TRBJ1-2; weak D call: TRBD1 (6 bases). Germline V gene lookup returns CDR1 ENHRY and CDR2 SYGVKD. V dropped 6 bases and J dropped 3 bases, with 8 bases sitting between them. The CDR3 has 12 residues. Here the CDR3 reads CAIRQGDYGYTF. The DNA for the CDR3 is TGTGCCATCAGACAGGGCGACTATGGCTACACCTTC.